Below, one TCR beta chain is given with its context. This specimen belongs to a study of cytomegalovirus exposure and HLA in healthy donors. The study ran its PCR with 60 Vbeta and 13 Jbeta primers. The protocol was immunoSEQ multiplex PCR, while the TCRdb copy is restricted to in-frame clones and leaves out a portion. Its clone listing holds roughly 120,000 clones. There were likely unrecorded immune exposures, though donors were nominally healthy when sampled. The V segment lost 5 bases and the J segment 3 bases; nucleotides outside the gene matches: 5. This CDR3 region has 14 residues. CDR1 is KGHSH, CDR2 LQKENI, per germline.

The sample consisted of PBMCs. V is TRBV18 and J is TRBJ1-1; TRBD1 agrees at 8 bases. The TCR originated in a young man in good health and CMV-seronegative. The CDR3, as DNA: TGTGCCAGCTCATTCCAGACAGGGGACACTGAAGCTTTCTTT. It is translated as CASSFQTGDTEAFF.